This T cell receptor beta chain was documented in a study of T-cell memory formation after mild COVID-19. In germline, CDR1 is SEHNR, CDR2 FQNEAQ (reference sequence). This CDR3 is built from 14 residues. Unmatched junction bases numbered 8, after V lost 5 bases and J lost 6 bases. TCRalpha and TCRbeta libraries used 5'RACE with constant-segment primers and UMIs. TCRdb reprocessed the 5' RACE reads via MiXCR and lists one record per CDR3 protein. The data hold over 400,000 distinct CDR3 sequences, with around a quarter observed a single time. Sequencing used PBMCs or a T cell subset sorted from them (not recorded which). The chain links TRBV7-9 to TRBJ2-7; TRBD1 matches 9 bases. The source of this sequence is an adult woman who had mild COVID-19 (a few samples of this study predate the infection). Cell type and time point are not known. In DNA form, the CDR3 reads TGTGCCAGCAGCCCCCGGGACAGGGTTTTCGAGCAGTACTTC. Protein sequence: CASSPRDRVFEQYF.